Following are 16 T cell receptor beta chains from one sample sequenced in a study of CD8 T cells in Susac syndrome. Roughly 0.45 to 1 ug RNA was reverse transcribed with random hexamers. TCRdb fed the immunoSEQ multiplex PCR reads into MiXCR, producing one record per CDR3 protein. The sample has around 150,000 distinct CDR3 sequences; 94% are singletons. Sequenced material: CD8+ T cells from PBMCs. The receptor set was obtained from a human donor in good health.

This chain joins TRBV7-6 and TRBJ2-7; D possibly corresponds to TRBD2 (5 bases). This CDR3 has 15 amino acids. The ends were cut back, 0 bases at V and 5 bases at J, with 14 bases in the middle. Germline loops: CDR1 SGHVS, CDR2 FNYEAQ. The CDR3 DNA is TGTGCCAGCAGCTTAGCGACGGGGAGTTACGACGAGCAGTACTTC. Protein product: CASSLATGSYDEQYF.

The chain has TRBV27 and TRBJ2-1; D not certain. V was clipped by 4 bases and J by 7 bases, with 11 bases between them. The V gene's germline CDR1 is MNHEY and CDR2 SMNVEV (reference sequence). This CDR3 is built from 13 residues. The CDR3 sequence: CASSSGRHNEQFF. The CDR3 region has the DNA TGTGCCAGCAGTTCAGGACGGCATAATGAGCAGTTCTTC.

This chain joins TRBV4-3 and TRBJ2-3; D uncertain. Per germline, CDR1 LGHNA and CDR2 YSLEER. The length of the CDR3 is 15 residues. V lost 3 bases, J lost 1 base, and 11 bases lay in between. In nucleotides, the CDR3 is TGCGCCAGCAGCCATGGGCCTCGGGGCACAGATACGCAGTATTTT. It yields the protein CASSHGPRGTDTQYF.

The sample holds one count of this clonotype. This sequence joins TRBV3-1 and TRBJ2-7; possible D gene TRBD2, 6 bases. CDR3 size: 16 residues. V lost 5 bases and J lost 6, with 23 bases in between. The germline V gene has CDR1 LGHDT and CDR2 YNNKEL (reference sequence). The CDR3 DNA follows: TGTGCCAGCAGCACCCTAACGGGAGCCACCCTCGGCGAGCAGTACTTC. Translating it yields CASSTLTGATLGEQYF.

Here the CDR3 DNA reads TGTGCCACGCGAGTAGAGAACACTGAAGCTTTCTTT. It codes for CATRVENTEAFF. This chain uses TRBV7-2 with TRBJ1-1; D gene uncertain. Deletions cut 10 bases from V and 1 base from J, with 10 bases between. The CDR3 has 12 residues. Germline CDR1 SGHTA, CDR2 FQGNSA. Based on the CDR3 plus reference TRBV7-2 and TRBJ1-1, the full variable domain is GAGVSQSPSNKVTEKGKDVELRCDPISGHTALYWYRQSLGQGLEFLIYFQGNSAPDKSGLPSDRFSAERTGGSVSTLTIQRTQQEDSAVYLCATRVENTEAFFGQGTRLTVV.

V and J are TRBV19 and TRBJ2-2; D gene unclear. The ends were cut back, 6 bases at V and 2 bases at J, with 13 bases in the middle. Looked up from germline, CDR1 is LNHDA and CDR2 is SQIVND (reference sequence). This CDR3 has 15 amino acids. CDR3 sequence (DNA): TGTGCCAGTAGCTCGGGCTCTTTTAACACCGGGGAGCTGTTTTTT. Protein product: CASSSGSFNTGELFF.

The gene calls are TRBV5-4 and TRBJ1-3; D not resolved. The CDR3 contains 12 residues. Germline assignment: CDR1 SGHNT and CDR2 YYREEE (reference sequence). V was clipped by 0 bases and J by 4 bases, with 2 bases between them. CDR3 loop: CASSLEGNTIYF. In DNA form, the CDR3 reads TGTGCCAGCAGCTTGGAGGGAAACACCATATATTTT.

The rearrangement uses TRBV6-5 and TRBJ2-7; 8 nucleotides agree with TRBD2. This CDR3 has 12 residues. V lost 5 bases and J lost 7; bases outside the gene matches: 4. Germline V lookup: CDR1 MNHEY, CDR2 SVGAGI. The CDR3 DNA is TGTGCCAGCAGTACGACGGGGGGGGAGCAGTACTTC. This sequence encodes CASSTTGGEQYF.

V gene TRBV27 combines with J gene TRBJ1-4; perhaps TRBD1 as D (5 bases). CDR1 and CDR2 from the germline V gene are MNHEY and SMNVEV (reference sequence). The CDR3 is 12 residues long. V lost 3 bases and J lost 7, with 6 bases in between. The CDR3 DNA follows: TGTGCCAGCAGTTTCGGGGGTGAAAAACTGTTTTTT. This codes for CASSFGGEKLFF.

The rearrangement uses TRBV15 and TRBJ1-5; 7 bases align to TRBD1. This CDR3 has 18 residues. Losses at the gene ends were 3 bases for V and 4 bases for J; bases not matched to a gene: 15. Germline CDR1 is LNHNV and CDR2 is YYDKDF (reference sequence). This CDR3 is CATSSVSLQGWLNQPQHF. As DNA, the CDR3 is TGTGCCACCAGCAGCGTAAGCCTACAGGGGTGGTTGAATCAGCCCCAGCATTTT.

The chain links TRBV30 to TRBJ1-1, with D possibly being TRBD1 (5 bases). Germline V lookup: CDR1 GTSNPN, CDR2 SVGIG (reference sequence). Deletions cut 0 bases from V and 6 bases from J, with 8 bases between. CDR3 size: 12 residues. The CDR3 coding sequence is TGTGCCTGGAGTGTTGGGGGATCTGAAGCTTTCTTT. It translates to CAWSVGGSEAFF.

This clonotype was seen a handful of times. The chain joins TRBV29-1 to TRBJ2-7; D perhaps matches TRBD1 (6 bases). Trimming shortened V by 4 bases and J by 0 bases, and 10 bases separated the two germline ends. The CDR3 runs to 13 residues. Germline V gives CDR1 SQVTM, CDR2 ANQGSEA. In DNA form, the CDR3 reads TGCAGCGTTGGTACAGGGAGCTCCTACGAGCAGTACTTC. It specifies CSVGTGSSYEQYF.

V is TRBV6-1 and J is TRBJ1-1; D may be TRBD1 (6 bases). The V and J ends lost 6 bases and 1 base respectively, with 27 bases between them. Germline V gene sequence: CDR1 MNHNS, CDR2 SASEGT. CDR3 length equals 19 residues. CDR3 coding DNA: TGTGCCAGCAGGCCGAACCTCTCAGGTCAGGGGACCCAGAACACTGAAGCTTTCTTT. Translated, it gives CASRPNLSGQGTQNTEAFF.

This clonotype was detected only once. This chain connects TRBV29-1 to TRBJ2-4, with a possible D match to TRBD2 (6 bases). There are 12 residues in the CDR3. CDR1 and CDR2 (germline): SQVTM, ANQGSEA. V lost 0 bases and J lost 7, with 7 bases in between. The CDR3 protein is CSVEEEGNIQYF. CDR3 coding DNA: TGCAGCGTTGAAGAGGAGGGGAACATTCAGTACTTC.

The chain has TRBV27 and TRBJ2-3; no clear D. V lost 4 bases and J 7 bases, leaving 6 bases between the germline ends. The CDR3 consists of 11 residues. CDR1 and CDR2 from the germline V gene are MNHEY and SMNVEV (reference sequence). For the CDR3, the DNA is TGTGCCAGCAGTTCGCTTAATACGCAGTATTTT. Amino acid sequence: CASSSLNTQYF.

This chain links TRBV29-1 with TRBJ1-2, with D maybe TRBD1 (5 bases). V shed 4 bases and J shed 8 bases, with 8 bases lying between them. This CDR3 is 10 amino acids long. Germline CDR1 is SQVTM and CDR2 is ANQGSEA. The CDR3 protein is CSVAQGGYTF. The CDR3 DNA is TGCAGCGTTGCCCAGGGAGGCTACACCTTC.